The 25 T cell receptor beta chains listed next were all sequenced from one sample in a study of CD8+ T cells in alopecia areata. TCR sequencing used cDNA made by reverse transcription of extracted RNA. Assay used: immunoSEQ multiplex PCR; TCRdb lists only in-frame clones, some missing. The table includes 150,000 to 250,000 clones, roughly 60% detected once. Indicated treatment: oral pan-JAK inhibitor, 5-10 mg twice daily. The sample here was CD4+ T cells sorted from blood, taken at week 24, from a patient treated with tofacitinib. These receptors were taken from a human donor with alopecia areata.

The genes are TRBV30 and TRBJ1-4, with a possible D match to TRBD1 (5 bases). Looked up from germline, CDR1 is GTSNPN and CDR2 is SVGIG (reference sequence). The V and J ends lost 6 bases and 5 bases respectively, with 13 bases between them. CDR3 length: 13 amino acids. CDR3 sequence (DNA): TGTGCCTGCCAGGGACGGACAAATGAAAAACTGTTTTTT. Translation gives CACQGRTNEKLFF.

This clone was counted only a few times. The chain joins TRBV30 to TRBJ2-2; 11 nucleotides line up with TRBD2. Trimming removed 3 bases from V and 4 bases from J; junction bases left unmatched: 4. This CDR3 contains 15 residues. Germline V gene lookup returns CDR1 GTSNPN and CDR2 SVGIG (reference sequence). The chain's CDR3 is CAWRPSGRTTGELFF. CDR3 sequence (DNA): TGTGCCTGGAGGCCTAGCGGGAGGACCACCGGGGAGCTGTTTTTT.

The chain has TRBV5-1 and TRBJ1-1; D is possibly TRBD1 (5 bases). V was shortened by 0 bases and J by 4 bases, with 13 bases between the two germline ends. Germline V lookup: CDR1 SGHRS, CDR2 YFSETQ. The CDR3 length is 15 residues. CDR3 region: CASSLAPGRTTEAFF. CDR3 DNA: TGCGCCAGCAGCTTGGCCCCAGGGAGGACCACTGAAGCTTTCTTT.

This clone has more than one count but fewer than ten. This chain connects TRBV15 to TRBJ2-1, with TRBD2 identical over 9 bases. This CDR3 comprises 15 residues. The junction had 12 bases not matched to a gene; V was cut back by 7 bases and J by 8 bases. CDR1 and CDR2 from the germline V gene are LNHNV and YYDKDF (reference sequence). The CDR3 loop is CATKGEAGGFHEQFF. The DNA for the CDR3 is TGTGCCACCAAGGGAGAAGCGGGAGGTTTCCATGAGCAGTTCTTC.

V gene TRBV5-1 combines with J gene TRBJ1-5; D remains ambiguous. CDR1 and CDR2 (germline): SGHRS, YFSETQ. The ends were cut back, 0 bases at V and 5 bases at J, with 12 bases in the middle. This CDR3 contains 15 residues. The CDR3 DNA is TGCGCCAGCAGCTTGGGCGGGCCGGGCGATCAGCCCCAGCATTTT. This gives the protein CASSLGGPGDQPQHF.

This chain links TRBV30 with TRBJ1-2; tentatively, D is TRBD1 (5 bases). Per germline, CDR1 GTSNPN and CDR2 SVGIG (reference sequence). The CDR3 runs to 12 residues. V lost 2 bases and J 6 bases, leaving 10 bases between the germline ends. The DNA of the CDR3 is TGTGCCTGGAGTCCTAGGACAAATGGCTACACCTTC. It specifies CAWSPRTNGYTF.

Details on this clone: Mismatch with germline at one junction end may stem from a read error. The chain combines TRBV19 with TRBJ1-1; TRBD1 matches 9 bases. The CDR3 totals 12 residues. The germline V gene has CDR1 LNHDA and CDR2 SQIVND (reference sequence). The CDR3 bases are TGTGCCAGTACCCCGGACAGGGGAGCCTTAAGGTTT. Amino acids: CASTPDRGALRF. Full variable domain (rest looked up from reference TRBV19 and TRBJ1-1): DGGITQSPKYLFRKEGQNVTLSCEQNLNHDAMYWYRQDPGQGLRLIYYSQIVNDFQKGDIAEGYSVSREKKESFPLTVTSAQKNPTAFYLCASTPDRGALRFGQGTRLTVV.

This clone has a handful of counts. This chain joins TRBV5-4 and TRBJ2-1; no definite D call. The CDR3 has 16 residues. CDR1 and CDR2 (germline): SGHNT, YYREEE (reference sequence). The germline V and J ends were trimmed by 0 bases and 0 bases, with 10 bases remaining between them. The CDR3 DNA follows: TGTGCCAGCAGCTTGGGGCAGGCTAGCTCCTACAATGAGCAGTTCTTC. Protein sequence: CASSLGQASSYNEQFF.

The chain couples TRBV5-6 to TRBJ1-4, with D possibly being TRBD1 (5 bases). Per germline, CDR1 SGHDT and CDR2 YYEEEE. This CDR3 is 14 amino acids long. Trimming pared 0 bases from V and 7 bases from J, leaving 10 bases between. CDR3 coding DNA: TGTGCCAGCAGCTTGGGGCCAGGGCCTGAAAAACTGTTTTTT. This translates into CASSLGPGPEKLFF.

J is TRBJ1-1 and V is TRBV30, with D unclear. V gave up 3 bases and J gave up 4 bases, with 9 bases separating them. Germline CDR1 GTSNPN, CDR2 SVGIG (reference sequence). The CDR3 length is 12 residues. The CDR3 loop reads CAWSYRATEAFF. In DNA form, the CDR3 reads TGTGCCTGGAGCTACCGAGCCACTGAAGCTTTCTTT.

This clone has more than one count but fewer than ten. The chain is built from TRBV5-4 and TRBJ2-2; the match to TRBD1 covers 8 bases. The ends lost 1 base at V and 4 bases at J; junction bases unmatched: 9. The CDR3 consists of 17 residues. Germline values: CDR1 SGHNT, CDR2 YYREEE (reference sequence). CDR3 sequence reads: CASSLPTGGKSTGELFF. The DNA of the CDR3 is TGTGCCAGCAGCTTGCCCACAGGGGGGAAGAGCACCGGGGAGCTGTTTTTT.

This rearrangement joins TRBV5-1 to TRBJ2-7; TRBD1 agrees at 11 bases. The junction had 6 bases not matched to a gene; V was cut back by 5 bases and J by 5 bases. From germline, CDR1 is SGHRS and CDR2 YFSETQ. The CDR3 runs 14 residues. The CDR3 DNA sequence: TGCGCCAGCAGAGCGGACAGGGGGCACAACGAGCAGTACTTC. It yields the protein CASRADRGHNEQYF. The variable domain in full, completed from reference TRBV5-1 and TRBJ2-7, reads KAGVTQTPRYLIKTRGQQVTLSCSPISGHRSVSWYQQTPGQGLQFLFEYFSETQRNKGNFPGRFSGRQFSNSRSEMNVSTLELGDSALYLCASRADRGHNEQYFGPGTRLTVT.

V and J are TRBV7-2 and TRBJ1-2; 9 positions agree with TRBD1. The trim removed 6 bases at V and 4 bases at J, leaving 3 bases unmatched. The CDR3 runs 13 residues. Germline CDR1 reads SGHTA; CDR2 reads FQGNSA. Written as DNA, the CDR3 is TGTGCCAGCAGTATGGACAGGGGCTATGGCTACACCTTC. Its protein product is CASSMDRGYGYTF.

This clone was picked up a small number of times. The V and J genes are TRBV7-2 and TRBJ2-6; D gene ambiguous. Trimming cost V 1 base and J 0 bases, with 4 bases left between them. The CDR3 is made up of 15 amino acids. Looked up from germline, CDR1 is SGHTA and CDR2 is FQGNSA. In DNA form, the CDR3 reads TGTGCCAGCAGCTTAGTGGCCTCTGGGGCCAACGTCCTGACTTTC. Encoded protein: CASSLVASGANVLTF.

The chain employs TRBV5-6 and TRBJ2-3, with D possibly matching TRBD1 (6 bases). V was pared by 4 bases and J by 6 bases, with 15 bases between. Germline V gene lookup returns CDR1 SGHDT and CDR2 YYEEEE. The CDR3 runs to 14 residues. The CDR3 DNA reads TGTGCCAGCAGCCCGCAGACAGGAGTGGATACGCAGTATTTT. It codes for CASSPQTGVDTQYF. Complete variable domain (other parts from reference TRBV5-6 and TRBJ2-3): DAGVTQSPTHLIKTRGQQVTLRCSPKSGHDTVSWYQQALGQGPQFIFQYYEEEERQRGNFPDRFSGHQFPNYSSELNVNALLLGDSALYLCASSPQTGVDTQYFGPGTRLTVL.

The chain recombines TRBV7-6 with TRBJ2-7; 7 bases align to TRBD2. CDR3 length: 14 amino acids. Germline V CDR1 and CDR2: SGHVS, FNYEAQ. The V segment lost 5 bases and the J segment 5 bases; nucleotides outside the gene matches: 9. The CDR3, as DNA: TGTGCCAGCAGCGGGATGGGGAGGGCCCACGAGCAGTACTTC. It encodes CASSGMGRAHEQYF.

This clone was detected a few times. The V and J genes are TRBV25-1 and TRBJ2-5, with D possibly matching TRBD2 (6 bases). V was trimmed by 4 bases and J by 2 bases, leaving 23 bases between them. The germline V gene encodes CDR1 MGHDK and CDR2 SYGVNS. The CDR3 runs to 18 residues. The CDR3 nucleotides are TGTGCCAGCAGTGCCCCTCCCGTGGATCGGGGGATTCAAGAGACCCAGTACTTC. It encodes CASSAPPVDRGIQETQYF.

The chain is built from TRBV5-8 and TRBJ2-7, with D possibly being TRBD2 (6 bases). The CDR3 consists of 11 residues. Trimming removed 4 bases at V and 5 bases at J, with 7 bases between. Germline assignment: CDR1 SGHTS and CDR2 YDEGEE. The CDR3 DNA reads as TGTGCCAGCAGCCGGAGGGACGAGCAGTACTTC. Translated: CASSRRDEQYF.

This clone was recorded a few times. The rearrangement joins TRBV2 to TRBJ2-5, with 12 bases aligning to TRBD2. The V gene end was trimmed by 8 bases and the J gene end by 4 bases; junction bases not matched to a gene: 5. Germline V lookup: CDR1 SNHLY, CDR2 FYNNEI. The CDR3 runs 14 residues. The CDR3 DNA sequence: TGTGCCAGCCTACGACTAGCGGGAGTAGAGACCCAGTACTTC. Protein sequence: CASLRLAGVETQYF.

The rearrangement joins TRBV4-1 to TRBJ1-1; D is ambiguous. Germline CDR1 and CDR2: MGHRA and YSYEKL. The CDR3 sequence is 14 residues long. Trimming removed 2 bases from V and 1 base from J, with 8 bases in between. This CDR3 reads CASSQTLTNTEAFF. In DNA, the CDR3 is TGCGCCAGCAGCCAAACACTGACGAACACTGAAGCTTTCTTT.

The gene calls are TRBV6-5 and TRBJ2-2, with D uncertain. The V gene lost 4 bases and the J gene lost 8 bases, with 11 bases spanning the gap. Germline V gene lookup returns CDR1 MNHEY and CDR2 SVGAGI. There are 13 residues in the CDR3. The CDR3 DNA reads as TGTGCCAGCAGTTCCCTTCCGACAGGGGAGCTGTTTTTT. It specifies CASSSLPTGELFF.

V and J are TRBV7-9 and TRBJ1-1; the match to TRBD1 covers 11 bases. Germline V gene lookup returns CDR1 SEHNR and CDR2 FQNEAQ (reference sequence). J was trimmed by 11 bases and V by 4 bases; bases with no gene match: 12. The CDR3 runs 15 residues. CDR3 sequence: CASSSRPPGQGGAFF. As DNA, the CDR3 is TGTGCCAGCAGCTCCCGGCCGCCGGGACAGGGGGGCGCTTTCTTT.

The genes are TRBV7-2 and TRBJ2-4; TRBD2 matches 13 bases. Germline CDR1 and CDR2: SGHTA and FQGNSA. V was pared by 3 bases and J by 11 bases, with 4 bases of the junction left unmatched. This CDR3 comprises 14 residues. DNA for the CDR3: TGTGCCAGCAGCTTCGGGACTAGCGGGACTCTTCAGTACTTC. It codes for CASSFGTSGTLQYF.

This clone came up a few times. The rearrangement links TRBV30 to TRBJ1-2; D is ambiguous. The CDR3 runs to 12 residues. Germline CDR1 is GTSNPN and CDR2 is SVGIG (reference sequence). Trimming left V 0 bases short and J 6 bases short, with 8 bases between. In DNA, the CDR3 is TGTGCCTGGAGTGTACAAGGGAATGGCTACACCTTC. It specifies CAWSVQGNGYTF.

This chain uses TRBV7-2 with TRBJ2-3; D not certain. The CDR3 covers 13 residues. V was pared by 4 bases and J by 4 bases, with 9 bases between. In germline, CDR1 is SGHTA, CDR2 FQGNSA. The CDR3 loop reads CASSSGWADTQYF. CDR3 in DNA: TGTGCCAGCAGCTCCGGGTGGGCAGATACGCAGTATTTT.